This T cell receptor beta chain was observed in a study of Ad26.COV2.S vaccination and SARS-CoV-2 variants. General observations from the study: Vaccinees and placebo recipients showed similar non-spike TCR breadth. Researchers cautioned that TCR breadth and depth analyses may have underestimated total T cell responses.

To note about this clone: Its antigen is currently unknown.

The repertoire was sequenced with immunoSEQ multiplex PCR; TCRdb's copy has only in-frame clones and lacks some. The sample records some 180,000 clones, around 88% being singletons. The source material was peripheral blood, sampled after recovery from COVID-19. This clonotype was obtained from a human donor who had recovered from COVID-19.

The chain's CDR3 is CAWSAGQGRIPYEAFF. CDR3 nucleotides: TGTGCCTGGAGTGCGGGACAGGGTAGGATCCCCTATGAAGCTTTCTTT. V usage is TRBV30 and J usage is TRBJ1-1, with 9 bases fitting TRBD1. There are 16 residues in the CDR3. Losses at the gene ends were 1 base for V and 7 bases for J; bases not matched to a gene: 13. From germline, CDR1 is GTSNPN and CDR2 SVGIG (reference sequence).